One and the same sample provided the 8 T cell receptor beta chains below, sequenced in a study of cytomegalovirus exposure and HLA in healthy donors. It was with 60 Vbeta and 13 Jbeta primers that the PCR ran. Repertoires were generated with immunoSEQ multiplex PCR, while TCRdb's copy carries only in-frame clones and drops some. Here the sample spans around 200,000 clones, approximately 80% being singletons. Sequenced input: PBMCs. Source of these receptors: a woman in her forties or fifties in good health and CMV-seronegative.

The CDR3 sequence: CASSLSPAPGLVGQQYF. The DNA for the CDR3 is TGTGCCAGCAGCTTAAGTCCCGCGCCGGGACTAGTCGGGCAGCAGTACTTC. This chain connects TRBV7-3 to TRBJ2-5; 8 bases match TRBD2. Trimming at V came to 1 base and at J to 11 bases, leaving 18 bases not matched to a gene. CDR1 is SGHTA and CDR2 is FQGTGA in the germline V gene. The CDR3 length is 17 residues.

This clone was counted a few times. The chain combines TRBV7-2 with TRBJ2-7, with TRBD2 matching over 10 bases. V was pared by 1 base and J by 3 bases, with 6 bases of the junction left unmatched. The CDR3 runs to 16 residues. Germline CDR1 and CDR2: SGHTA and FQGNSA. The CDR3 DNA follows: TGTGCCAGCAGCTTAGTCCCCCTAGCGGGGGACTACGAGCAGTACTTC. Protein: CASSLVPLAGDYEQYF.

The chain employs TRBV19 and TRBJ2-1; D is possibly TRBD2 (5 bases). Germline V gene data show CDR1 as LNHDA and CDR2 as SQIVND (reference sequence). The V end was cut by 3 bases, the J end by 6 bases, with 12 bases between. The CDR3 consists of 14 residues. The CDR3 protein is CASSMAWESNEQFF. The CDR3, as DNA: TGTGCCAGTAGTATGGCGTGGGAGAGCAATGAGCAGTTCTTC.

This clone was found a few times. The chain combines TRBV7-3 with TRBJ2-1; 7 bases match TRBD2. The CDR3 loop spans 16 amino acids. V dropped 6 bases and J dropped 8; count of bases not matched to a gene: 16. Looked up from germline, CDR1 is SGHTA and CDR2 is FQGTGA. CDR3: CASSSRRLAFGDEQFF. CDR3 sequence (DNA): TGTGCCAGCAGTTCCCGGAGACTAGCATTTGGAGATGAGCAGTTCTTC.

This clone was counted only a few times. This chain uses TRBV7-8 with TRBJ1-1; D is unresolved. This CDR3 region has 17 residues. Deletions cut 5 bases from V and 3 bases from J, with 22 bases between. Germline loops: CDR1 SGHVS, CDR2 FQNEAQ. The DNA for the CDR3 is TGTGCCAGCAGCCCGAACACTGGCGGGATCTACCACACTGAAGCTTTCTTT. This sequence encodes CASSPNTGGIYHTEAFF. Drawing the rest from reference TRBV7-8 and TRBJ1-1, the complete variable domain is GAGVSQSPRYKVAKRGQDVALRCDPISGHVSLFWYQQALGQGPEFLTYFQNEAQLDKSGLPSDRFFAERPEGSVSTLKIQRTQQEDSAVYLCASSPNTGGIYHTEAFFGQGTRLTVV.

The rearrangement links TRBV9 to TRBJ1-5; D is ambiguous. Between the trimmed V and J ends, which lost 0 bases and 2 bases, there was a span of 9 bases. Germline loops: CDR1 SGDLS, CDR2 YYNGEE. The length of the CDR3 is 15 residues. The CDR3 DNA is TGTGCCAGCAGCGTAGGTGTCGGTGGCAATCAGCCCCAGCATTTT. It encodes CASSVGVGGNQPQHF. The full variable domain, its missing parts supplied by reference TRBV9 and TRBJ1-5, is DSGVTQTPKHLITATGQRVTLRCSPRSGDLSVYWYQQSLDQGLQFLIQYYNGEERAKGNILERFSAQQFPDLHSELNLSSLELGDSALYFCASSVGVGGNQPQHFGDGTRLSIL.

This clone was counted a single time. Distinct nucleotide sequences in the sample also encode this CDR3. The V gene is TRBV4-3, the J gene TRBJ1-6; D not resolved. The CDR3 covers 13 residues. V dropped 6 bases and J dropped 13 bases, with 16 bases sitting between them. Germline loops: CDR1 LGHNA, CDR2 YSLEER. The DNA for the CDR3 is TGCGCCAGCAGATTCGAGGGTAACTCGCCCCTCCACTTT. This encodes CASRFEGNSPLHF.

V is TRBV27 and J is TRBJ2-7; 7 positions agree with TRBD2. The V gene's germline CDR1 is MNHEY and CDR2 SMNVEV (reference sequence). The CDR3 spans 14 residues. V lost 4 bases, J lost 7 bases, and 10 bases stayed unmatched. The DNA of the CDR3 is TGTGCCAGCAGTTGGGGAGGGTGGGTCCGGGAGCAGTACTTC. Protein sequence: CASSWGGWVREQYF.